The rows below give T cell receptor beta chains drawn from one sample of a study of siplizumab effects on memory and regulatory T cells. TCRdb keeps only in-frame clones here, not all; method: immunoSEQ multiplex PCR. The profile covers 50,000 to 70,000 clones, with nearly 98% appearing a single time and more than 0.075% taken by the ten largest. Specimen: naive CD8+ T cells sorted from blood. Every receptor here comes from a human donor in good health. CDR3s leave out the opening cysteine and the closing phenylalanine or tryptophan. D genes are given only for firm matches.

v_gene	d_gene	j_gene	CDR3aa
TRBV2	-	TRBJ2-7	ASIRGKDEQY
TRBV29-1	-	TRBJ1-2	SVAPRGNDYGYT
TRBV28	TRBD1	TRBJ2-7	ASNPTGTGGGEQY
TRBV7-8	-	TRBJ1-6	ASSTGSYNSPLH
TRBV18	-	TRBJ1-4	ASSPREFGEKLF
TRBV20-1	-	TRBJ2-1	SARRGDEQF
TRBV4-3	TRBD2	TRBJ2-1	ASRPSGSYEQF
TRBV11-3	-	TRBJ2-3	ASSLVDDTQY
TRBV14	-	TRBJ2-7	ASSQDRQKGFYEQY
TRBV27	-	TRBJ2-3	ASNEFGGLSTDTQY
TRBV27	TRBD2	TRBJ2-3	ASLPLAGGLFTDTQY
TRBV27	TRBD1	TRBJ1-2	ASSLSRTGMGGYT
TRBV2	-	TRBJ1-5	ASRTLTELNQPQH
TRBV4-3	-	TRBJ2-2	ASKAGENTGELF
TRBV15	TRBD1	TRBJ2-7	ATSTTPDRGYEQY
TRBV5-1	-	TRBJ2-2	ASSLAWTDANTGELF
TRBV9	-	TRBJ1-4	ASSATNEKLF
TRBV5-6	-	TRBJ1-5	ASSLGVGGNQPQH
TRBV7-9	-	TRBJ1-2	ASSAAGAGYT
TRBV27	-	TRBJ2-1	ASGAGAFHQF
TRBV7-7	-	TRBJ2-5	ASSPSWSIQETQY
TRBV7-2	TRBD2	TRBJ2-5	ASSQSGGAEETQY
TRBV2	-	TRBJ1-6	ASRPTADYNSPLH
TRBV19	TRBD1	TRBJ1-2	ASSLGRGGYGYT
TRBV2	-	TRBJ1-6	ASSEYGPFSSYNSPLH
TRBV6-1	-	TRBJ2-5	ASSFDSTPLETQY
TRBV2	-	TRBJ2-2	ASGLGNTGELF
TRBV19	-	TRBJ1-2	ASTPGDGDGYT
TRBV4-1	-	TRBJ2-7	ASSQARAYEQY
TRBV1	-	TRBJ1-4	TSSQRIDRPTNEKLF
TRBV29-1	TRBD2	TRBJ2-3	SVEAPGTSPMVTSTDTQY
TRBV7-9	TRBD2	TRBJ2-7	ASSQTSGGQYEQY
TRBV4-2	-	TRBJ1-5	ASSRGDNQPQH
TRBV4-2	-	TRBJ2-2	ASRASAGELF
TRBV14	-	TRBJ2-1	ASSHRDSADGEQF
TRBV6-5	TRBD2	TRBJ2-3	ASSTLAGWTDTQY
TRBV15	-	TRBJ2-7	ATSTSDSSYEQY
TRBV27	TRBD1	TRBJ2-7	ASGQERGASSYEQY
TRBV15	TRBD2	TRBJ2-2	ATSPSGGYTGELF
TRBV30	-	TRBJ2-1	AWSPRSFEQF
TRBV7-2	-	TRBJ2-3	ASSLALGTDTQY
TRBV7-9	TRBD2	TRBJ2-5	ASSGFGDRGVIRETQY
TRBV27	-	TRBJ1-1	ASSFEVNTEAF
TRBV7-3	-	TRBJ2-7	ASSTGLQSEQY
TRBV7-9	-	TRBJ1-2	ASSLTGYYGYT
TRBV12-5	-	TRBJ2-2	ASGPGLLHTGELF
TRBV6-5	TRBD1	TRBJ2-7	ASANRDRYYEQY
TRBV7-9	TRBD2	TRBJ2-7	ASSPGGDEQY
TRBV4-1	-	TRBJ2-7	ASSQEWSYEQY
TRBV4-2	-	TRBJ2-3	ASSKRVVRVCTDTQY
TRBV4-3	-	TRBJ2-1	ASSPGMGSSFDNEQF
TRBV29-1	TRBD2	TRBJ2-7	SVEDTLAGTYEQY
TRBV19	-	TRBJ2-3	ASSMVQVGDTQY
TRBV6-1	-	TRBJ1-1	ASTAGGTEAF
TRBV9	-	TRBJ2-7	ASSQGKSSSYEQY